This T cell receptor beta chain comes out of a study of T cells in tuberculosis. Study information: The T cells targeted glucose monomycolate, a mycobacterial lipid, via CD1B.

Generated by immunoSEQ multiplex PCR, the TCRdb table keeps only in-frame clones and is missing some. The table shows tens of thousands of clones, with approximately 94% occurring only once. In germline, CDR1 is LGHNT, CDR2 FRNRAP. The CDR3 consists of 16 residues. Trimming at V came to 2 bases and at J to 6 bases, leaving 12 bases not matched to a gene. Overall study results and limits: Selection depended on which cryopreserved specimens were available.

Worth noting for this clone: What it binds is unknown.

The TCR comes from a donor aged 10 to 29 with latent tuberculosis or without tuberculosis infection. Some clones in this sample may be carry-over from other donors' samples. This chain uses TRBV12-5 with TRBJ1-1; TRBD1 aligns across 7 bases. Material: PBMCs. The CDR3 sequence is CASGLPLHRGRAEAFF. For the CDR3, the DNA is TGTGCTAGTGGTTTGCCCCTCCACAGGGGTAGGGCTGAAGCTTTCTTT.